This TCR beta chain was identified during a study of post-analysis software for immune sequencing data. Study details: Relapsing-remitting, secondary progressive and progressive-relapsing forms made up the multiple sclerosis disease courses.

TCR beta libraries were prepared from cDNA with unique molecular identifiers. The T cell input of about 0.9 to 11 million gave about 470,000 cDNA molecules. TCRdb fed the PCR reads into MiXCR, producing one record per CDR3 protein. The table has 150,000 to 200,000 distinct CDR3 sequences, 25% to 35% seen once; the top ten hold approximately 1.6%. With 6 bases clipped from V and 8 bases from J, the junction kept 10 bases outside the gene matches. This CDR3 region has 14 residues. Germline V gene lookup returns CDR1 DFQATT and CDR2 SNEGSKA (reference sequence). This clonotype was recorded a few times. What it recognizes is unknown. Study results and limitations: There was significantly lower normalized Chao1 diversity in multiple sclerosis patients than in controls. Elevated frequency relative to controls characterized several TRBV segments in patients, TRBV5-6, TRBV5-1 and TRBV20-1 among them.

The sample taken for sequencing was blood. This chain joins TRBV20-1 and TRBJ1-6, with 7 positions matching TRBD1. This TCR was sampled from a girl between 5 and 17 years old with multiple sclerosis. The CDR3 DNA reads as TGCAGTGCCCCGCCGACAGGGCAAGATTCACCCCTCCACTTT. This sequence encodes CSAPPTGQDSPLHF.